The source of this T cell receptor beta chain is a study of vaccination and CD4 T cells after COVID-19 (dated by TCRdb to the early 2020s). Regarding the study in general: The convalescent cohort included six males and four females, with two Hispanic individuals, seven Caucasians, two Asians and one multiracial person. The time from the second vaccine dose to post-vaccine blood sampling had a median of roughly 77 days and ranged from about 12 to 241 days. Control cultures received a CEFX viral epitope pool as the positive control, an HIV-1 Nef peptide pool as the negative control, or no peptide. Post-COVID blood samples from convalescent patients were collected a median of roughly 100 days after diagnosis, with a range of roughly 35 to 161 days. In an earlier paper using these donors, memory CD4+ T cell crossreactivity between SARS-CoV-2 and common cold coronavirus spike proteins was assessed at the TCR clonotype level. Two doses of either the Pfizer-BioNTech BNT162b2 vaccine (n=8) or the Moderna mRNA-1273 vaccine (n=2) were administered to participants. The cultures were stimulated with overlapping spike peptide pools from SARS-CoV-2 and from the common cold coronaviruses HCoV-NL63, HCoV-OC43 and HCoV-229E. In around nine COVID-19 convalescent patients and several infection-naive healthy vaccine recipients, the spike-specific CD4+ TCR repertoire before mRNA vaccination was compared with the repertoire after mRNA vaccination. What the authors observed across the whole study: The study included relatively few convalescent patients and did not analyze early timepoints after natural infection. The median number of SARS-CoV-2-reactive clonotypes rose from approximately 20 after infection to 38 after vaccination, but the change was not significant. Of the vaccine-specific clones found in convalescent patients, nearly all (304 of 307) were mono-reactive for SARS-CoV-2 spike instead of being cross-reactive with common cold coronaviruses. In convalescent patients, a median around 86% of post-vaccine SARS-CoV-2-reactive clones were detected only after vaccination, suggesting vaccine-specific priming.

The treatment or condition label here, explained by the study, means: approximately 9-day PBMC culture with coronavirus spike peptide pools or control peptides (ViraFEST assay). CD4+ T cells from unexposed donors were collected before the COVID-19 pandemic (2011-2018). The ViraFEST assay was used in the study, in which antigen-specific T cells were expanded with peptide pools and expanded clonotypes were subsequently identified by TCR sequencing. PBMCs were cultured at approximately 2.1 million per well in IMDM supplemented with approximately 4.7% human AB serum and about 9.5 IU/ml IL-2, with roughly 9.5 ug/ml peptide pools added. Half of the culture medium was replaced with fresh IL-2-containing medium on days 3 and 7. After around 11 days of culture, CD4+ T cells were isolated by negative selection using the EasySep CD4+ T cell isolation kit. As far as cell numbers permitted, CD4+ T cells from unexposed donors were tested for reactivity against SARS-CoV-2 S and N as well as four spike pools from common cold coronaviruses. PBMCs were separated from whole blood using Ficoll-Paque Plus gradient centrifugation and then either used fresh or cryopreserved at -140C. Triplicate wells were generally used for each culture condition. The leukapheresis product for the unexposed donors was obtained through commercial purchase.

To prepare the library, PCR was applied. TCR sequencing of DNA from cultured CD4+ T cells used the Oncomine TCR Beta short-read assay at the Johns Hopkins FTIC core. Genomic DNA was extracted from the cultured CD4+ T cells with the QIAamp micro DNA kit. The Oncomine TCR Beta libraries from cultured CD4+ T cells were pooled using unique dual indexes and then sequenced on an Illumina iSeq 100. Turning to the authors' computational methods: Non-productive sequences were removed, and CDR3s that did not start with C, did not end with F or W, or were shorter than 7 amino acids were discarded. Antigen-specific clonotypes were identified using the MANAFEST web application through comparison of peptide-stimulated wells with reference and other culture wells. Positive clones required FDR below 0.05, an odds ratio above 5, and productive frequency above 0.1% in at least two of three replicate wells. A clonotype counted as cross-reactive if it showed significant expansion both in the SARS-CoV-2 spike wells and in at least one common cold coronavirus spike condition. Levenshtein distances (stringdist) and unrooted phylogenetic trees (ape) in R version 3.6.1 were used to assess CDR3 homology. TCRdb reworked the public reads: Q25 trimming with fastp, MiXCR clone assembly, productive beta chains retained. Duplicate CDR3 protein sequences are folded into a single record with the most common DNA and genes. The authors' filters were not applied to this entry. Counted in this sample were 7,500 to 10,000 distinct CDR3 sequences; roughly 36% of them appeared once. The biggest ten clones account for 25% to 35% of the sample.

V is cut by 6 bases and J by 2 bases, and the space between the germline ends is 11 bases. CDR1 MNHNS and CDR2 SASEGT are derived from the germline V gene. The CDR3 sequence holds 14 residues, the cysteine and phenylalanine included. The only DNA kept is the CDR3, 42 bases in frame from the first base. For this clonotype: Its antigen is currently not known. Qualities for individual bases were not recorded, and no much larger clone is one base off.

This receptor was identified in a human donor in good health. The sequence is built from TRBV6-1 and TRBJ1-3; matching of 5 bases hints at TRBD1 as the D gene. The sample consisted of CD4+ T cells from blood, cultured in vitro. Read as DNA, the sequence is TGTGCCAGCAGAGCCCCGGGGGCTGGAAACACCATATATTTT. Translated, it reads CASRAPGAGNTIYF.